The 6 T cell receptor beta chains listed next were all sequenced from one sample in a study of cytomegalovirus exposure and HLA in healthy donors. Repertoires were generated with immunoSEQ multiplex PCR, while TCRdb's copy carries only in-frame clones and drops some. The sample includes about 360,000 clones, 86% of them seen just once. Sequencing was carried out using PBMCs. Receptors were obtained from a woman aged 18-35 years in good health and CMV-seronegative.

The chain links TRBV7-8 to TRBJ2-1; TRBD2 aligns across 7 bases. Trimming took 1 base from V and 0 from J; bases not matched to a gene: 3. The CDR3 spans 16 residues. Germline lookup yields CDR1 SGHVS and CDR2 FQNEAQ. The CDR3 reads CASSLVAGRSYNEQFF. CDR3 sequence (DNA): TGTGCCAGCAGCTTAGTAGCGGGTCGCTCCTACAATGAGCAGTTCTTC.

The CDR3 loop reads CASSPILQGRFYEQYF. The CDR3 nucleotides read TGTGCCAGCAGCCCAATACTACAGGGAAGATTCTACGAGCAGTACTTC. The rearrangement joins TRBV7-6 to TRBJ2-7, with a tentative D call TRBD1 (6 bases). The germline V and J ends were trimmed by 5 bases and 3 bases, with 20 bases remaining between them. The CDR3 sequence is 16 residues long. Germline CDR1 and CDR2: SGHVS and FNYEAQ.

The chain recombines TRBV9 with TRBJ2-2, with D possibly TRBD2 on 7 matching bases. The V end was cut by 0 bases, the J end by 2 bases, with 23 bases between. The CDR3 is made up of 20 amino acids. Germline V gene lookup returns CDR1 SGDLS and CDR2 YYNGEE. The CDR3 region has the DNA TGTGCCAGCAGCGTAGCTGGGGGGGGCTACCGAAAGGGAAACACCGGGGAGCTGTTTTTT. Amino acid sequence: CASSVAGGGYRKGNTGELFF.

The J gene is TRBJ1-2, the V gene TRBV6-1, with 9 bases matching TRBD1. CDR1 and CDR2 (germline): MNHNS, SASEGT. V was clipped by 6 bases and J by 6 bases; unmatched bases: 2. CDR3 length: 12 amino acids. CDR3 bases: TGTGCCAGCAGGACAGGGGGAAATGGCTACACCTTC. The encoded protein is CASRTGGNGYTF.

As for this clone: Other DNA sequences of this sample code for an identical CDR3. V is TRBV5-1 and J is TRBJ2-3; 7 nucleotides line up with TRBD1. CDR1 and CDR2 (germline): SGHRS, YFSETQ. V trimming: 4 bases; J trimming: 2 bases; junction bases outside the gene matches: 4. The CDR3 has 14 residues. The CDR3 sequence: CASSRQGSTDTQYF. CDR3 DNA: TGCGCCAGCAGCCGACAGGGCTCCACAGATACGCAGTATTTT.

The sample holds a few counts of this clone. The chain employs TRBV2 and TRBJ1-5; D uncertain. Germline V gene sequence: CDR1 SNHLY, CDR2 FYNNEI. The CDR3 contains 15 residues. V gave up 1 base and J gave up 3 bases, with 10 bases separating them. The CDR3, as DNA: TGTGCCAGCAGTGAAGATCAGTCCGCCAATCAGCCCCAGCATTTT. Its translation: CASSEDQSANQPQHF.